This TCR beta chain comes out of a study of blood T cell repertoires in COVID-19 (dated by TCRdb to 2020 to 2022). Background on the whole study: Samples from collaborators originated in the United States, Italy and Spain and spanned both the acute and convalescent phases of COVID-19. A freely available public database, intended as a resource for researchers studying the immune response to SARS-CoV-2, is where the repertoires were released. Subjects who had been exposed to COVID-19, were actively infected with it, or had recovered from it provided the deeply sampled blood TCRbeta repertoires that made up the dataset. The material from the prospective study consisted of cDNA or gDNA derived from T cells, B-cell-depleted T cells, or PBMCs. Where available, HLA class I and class II types were obtained from metadata supplied by the sample provider rather than from assay-based typing. Samples were obtained from the ongoing ImmuneRACE study (first 160 participants) and from some 1,300 subjects provided by 6 global collaborators. Sample metadata almost always included a de-identified subject ID, COVID-19 status, age in years and sex.

What the authors observed across the whole study: How much clinical and demographic metadata was included differed by source and by participant, and the metadata was provided uncurated.

The germline V gene (reference sequence) supplies CDR1 LNHDA and CDR2 SQIVND. V loses 6 bases of germline sequence and J loses 0 bases, and the interval between the two ends is 8 bases. The CDR3 starts with the cysteine, ends with the phenylalanine, and has 14 residues. Of all the DNA, just the CDR3 is kept, 42 bases in frame from base 1. TCRbeta CDR3 regions were amplified from genomic DNA by means of the immunoSEQ Assay, a bias-controlled multiplex PCR. The paper's data handling went like this. The number of nucleated cells in each sample was estimated from the amplification of reference gene primers within the assay. To quantify the absolute abundance of each unique TCRbeta CDR3 rearrangement, sequence reads were collapsed and filtered. For each sample, productive Simpson clonality was calculated as the square root of Simpson's diversity index over productive rearrangements. The source is immuneACCESS, and TCRdb retained only in-frame sequences with V and J called. Part of the clones is not carried over; for the studies checked, unresolved V genes explain less than half of this, and the remainder is unexplained. For V, J and clone size, that table is used; D and trimming come from the DNA. The table for this sample lists 110,000 to 150,000 clones; 76% of them were counted only once. Roughly 4.2% of the sample is taken by the ten largest.

Comments on this clone: The specificity of this receptor is unknown. No base qualities exist here, and no much larger clone lies one base off it.

Each collaborating institution followed its own protocols to collect whole blood in K2EDTA tubes. Collaborator samples were shipped for TCRbeta analysis as frozen whole blood, isolated PBMCs, or DNA extracted from either sample type. The source of this sequence is a man in his 60s with acute or convalescent COVID-19. The sample was peripheral blood. This receptor chain uses TRBV19 and TRBJ2-2; no confident D gene assignment can be made. The DNA reads as follows: TGTGCCAGTAGCTTCGTCGCGAACACCGGGGAGCTGTTTTTT. This sequence encodes CASSFVANTGELFF.